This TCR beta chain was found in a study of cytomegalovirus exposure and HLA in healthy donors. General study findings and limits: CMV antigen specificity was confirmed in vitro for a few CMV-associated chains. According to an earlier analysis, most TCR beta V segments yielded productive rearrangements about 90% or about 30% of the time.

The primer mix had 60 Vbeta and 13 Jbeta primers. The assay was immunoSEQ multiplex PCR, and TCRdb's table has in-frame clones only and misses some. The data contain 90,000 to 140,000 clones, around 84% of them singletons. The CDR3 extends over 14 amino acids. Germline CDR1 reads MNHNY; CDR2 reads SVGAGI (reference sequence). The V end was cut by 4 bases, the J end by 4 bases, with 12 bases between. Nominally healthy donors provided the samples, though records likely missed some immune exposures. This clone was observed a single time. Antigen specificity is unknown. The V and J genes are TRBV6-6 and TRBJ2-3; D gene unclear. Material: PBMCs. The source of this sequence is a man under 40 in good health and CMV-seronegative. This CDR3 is CASSSVPEADTQYF. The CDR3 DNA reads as TGTGCCAGCAGTTCCGTGCCTGAGGCAGATACGCAGTATTTT.